This T cell receptor (beta chain) is from a study of cytomegalovirus exposure and HLA in healthy donors. The germline V gene has CDR1 SGHNT and CDR2 YYREEE (reference sequence). The CDR3 is 15 amino acids. After removal of 0 bases from V and 1 base from J, the junction contained 1 base not matched to a gene. The PCR used 60 Vbeta and 13 Jbeta primers. Sequenced by immunoSEQ multiplex PCR; TCRdb stores in-frame clones only, minus some. This sample carries approximately 150,000 clones, around 75% of them seen once, and the ten largest clones take approximately 2.4%. The chain combines TRBV5-4 with TRBJ2-1, with 7 positions matching TRBD2. Sequencing was performed on PBMCs. This clonotype originated in a female donor in good health and CMV-seronegative. CDR3 DNA: TGTGCCAGCAGCTTGGGAGCGGGGTCCTACAATGAGCAGTTCTTC. This sequence encodes CASSLGAGSYNEQFF.